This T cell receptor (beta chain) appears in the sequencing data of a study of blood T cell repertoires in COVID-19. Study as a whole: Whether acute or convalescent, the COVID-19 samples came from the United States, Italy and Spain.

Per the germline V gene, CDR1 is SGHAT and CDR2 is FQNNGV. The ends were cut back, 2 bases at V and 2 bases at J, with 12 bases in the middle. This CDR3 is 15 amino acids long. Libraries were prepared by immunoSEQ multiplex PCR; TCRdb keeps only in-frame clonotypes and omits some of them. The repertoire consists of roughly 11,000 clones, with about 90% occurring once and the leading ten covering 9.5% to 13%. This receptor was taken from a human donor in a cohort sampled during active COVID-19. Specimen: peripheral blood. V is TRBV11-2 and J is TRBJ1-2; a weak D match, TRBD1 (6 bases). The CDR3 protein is CASSLSRGRNYGYTF. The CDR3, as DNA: TGTGCCAGCAGCTTATCAAGGGGGAGAAACTATGGCTACACCTTC.